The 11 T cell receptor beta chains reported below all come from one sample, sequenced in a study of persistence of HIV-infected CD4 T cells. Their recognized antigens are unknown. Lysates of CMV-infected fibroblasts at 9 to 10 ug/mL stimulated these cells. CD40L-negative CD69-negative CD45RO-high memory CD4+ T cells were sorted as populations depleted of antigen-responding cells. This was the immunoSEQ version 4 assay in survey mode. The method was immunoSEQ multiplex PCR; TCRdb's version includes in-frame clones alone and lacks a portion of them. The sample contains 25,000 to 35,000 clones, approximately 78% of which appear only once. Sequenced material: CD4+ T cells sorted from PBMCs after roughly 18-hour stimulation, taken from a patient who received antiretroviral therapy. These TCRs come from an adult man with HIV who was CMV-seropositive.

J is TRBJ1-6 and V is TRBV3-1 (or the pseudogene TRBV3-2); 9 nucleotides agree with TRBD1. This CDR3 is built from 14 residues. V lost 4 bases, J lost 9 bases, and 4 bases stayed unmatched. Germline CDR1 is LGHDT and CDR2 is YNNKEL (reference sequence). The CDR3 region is CASSRDRVGSPLHF. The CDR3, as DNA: TGTGCCAGCAGCCGGGACAGGGTTGGTTCACCCCTCCACTTT.

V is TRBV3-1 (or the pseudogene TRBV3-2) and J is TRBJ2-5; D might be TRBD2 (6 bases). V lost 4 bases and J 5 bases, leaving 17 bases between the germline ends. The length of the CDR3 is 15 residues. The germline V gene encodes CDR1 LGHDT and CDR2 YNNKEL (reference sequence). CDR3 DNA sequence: TGTGCCAGCAGCCCGGCGGGACTTTTCGTTGAGACCCAGTACTTC. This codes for CASSPAGLFVETQYF.

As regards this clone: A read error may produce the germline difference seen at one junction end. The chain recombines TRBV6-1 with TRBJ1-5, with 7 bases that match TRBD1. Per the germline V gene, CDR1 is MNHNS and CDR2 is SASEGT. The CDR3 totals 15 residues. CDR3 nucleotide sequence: TGTGCCAGCAGTGAGAAATACAGGGGCAATCAGTCCCAGCATTTT. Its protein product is CASSEKYRGNQSQHF.

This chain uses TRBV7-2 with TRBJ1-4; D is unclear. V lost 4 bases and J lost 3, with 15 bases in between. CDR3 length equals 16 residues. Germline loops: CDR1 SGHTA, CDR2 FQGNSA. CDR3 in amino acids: CASSSGLLPANEKLFF. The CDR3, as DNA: TGTGCCAGCAGCTCCGGTCTCCTCCCCGCTAATGAAAAACTGTTTTTT.

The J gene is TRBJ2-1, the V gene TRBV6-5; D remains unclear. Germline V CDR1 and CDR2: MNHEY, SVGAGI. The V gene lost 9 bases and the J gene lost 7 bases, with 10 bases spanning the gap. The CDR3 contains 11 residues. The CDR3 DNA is TGTGCCAGTGACCGGCGTAATGAGCAGTTCTTC. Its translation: CASDRRNEQFF.

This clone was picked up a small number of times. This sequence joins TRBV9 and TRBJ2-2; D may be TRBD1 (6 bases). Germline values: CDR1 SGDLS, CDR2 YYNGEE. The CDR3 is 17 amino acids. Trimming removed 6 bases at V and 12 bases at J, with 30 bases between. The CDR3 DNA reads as TGTGCCAGCAAAGGGGGAGTATCGGCCACGATTCCTTCAAAGCTGTTTTTT. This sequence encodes CASKGGVSATIPSKLFF.

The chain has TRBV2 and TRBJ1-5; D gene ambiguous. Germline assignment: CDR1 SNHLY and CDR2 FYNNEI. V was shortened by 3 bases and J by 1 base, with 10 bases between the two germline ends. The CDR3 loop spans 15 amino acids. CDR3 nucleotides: TGTGCCAGCAGTGAGGTGGTAAGAAGCAATCAGCCCCAGCATTTT. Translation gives CASSEVVRSNQPQHF.

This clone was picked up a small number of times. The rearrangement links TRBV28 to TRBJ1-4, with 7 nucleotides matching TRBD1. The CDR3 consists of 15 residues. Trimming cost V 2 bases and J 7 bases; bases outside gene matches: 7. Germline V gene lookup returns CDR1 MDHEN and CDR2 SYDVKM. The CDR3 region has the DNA TGTGCCAGCAGTTTACGGGAGGGGGCGGTTGAAAAACTGTTTTTT. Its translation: CASSLREGAVEKLFF.

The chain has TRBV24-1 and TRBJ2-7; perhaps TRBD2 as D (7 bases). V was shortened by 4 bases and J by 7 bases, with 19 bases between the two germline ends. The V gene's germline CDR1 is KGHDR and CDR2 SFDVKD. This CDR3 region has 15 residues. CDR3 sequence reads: CATSDSRRGAREQYF. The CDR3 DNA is TGTGCCACCAGTGACTCGAGACGGGGGGCGCGTGAGCAGTACTTC.

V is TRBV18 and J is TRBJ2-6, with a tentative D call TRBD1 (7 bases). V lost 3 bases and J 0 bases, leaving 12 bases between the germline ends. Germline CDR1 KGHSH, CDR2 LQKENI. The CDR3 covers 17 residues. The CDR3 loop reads CASSPPGGNSGANVLTF. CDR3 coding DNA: TGTGCCAGCTCACCCCCAGGGGGGAACTCTGGGGCCAACGTCCTGACTTTC.

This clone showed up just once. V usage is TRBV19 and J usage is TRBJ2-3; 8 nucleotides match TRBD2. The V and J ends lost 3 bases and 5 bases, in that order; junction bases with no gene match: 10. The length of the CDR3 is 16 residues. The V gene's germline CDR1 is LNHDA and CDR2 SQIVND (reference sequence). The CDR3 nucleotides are TGTGCCAGTAGTATGAAACGGGGGGGCGTTCGAGATACGCAGTATTTT. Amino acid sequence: CASSMKRGGVRDTQYF.